The subject of this entry is one TCR beta chain. Its antigen is not identified. This sample was taken from a study of shared clonotypes between healthy human individuals. Study-level results: Researchers found naive subsets generally carried larger estimated richness than memory subsets.

Researchers ran the assay at a deep level. TCRdb's table, derived via immunoSEQ multiplex PCR, lists solely in-frame clones and lacks some. The sample carries more than 1 million clones, about four fifths recorded once. V lost 7 bases and J lost 8; bases outside the gene matches: 7. This CDR3 contains 12 residues. The germline V gene has CDR1 MNHEY and CDR2 SVGAGI. This clonotype was sampled from a man aged 18 to 30 in good health. Some clones in this sample may be carry-over from other donors' samples. Specimen: memory CD4+ T cells from PBMCs. Subset described: CD45RA-negative fraction. The chain recombines TRBV6-5 with TRBJ1-1, with TRBD1 matching over 7 bases. This CDR3 is CASIPMTGEAFF. CDR3 sequence (DNA): TGTGCCAGCATCCCGATGACAGGGGAAGCTTTCTTT.